The 17 T cell receptor beta chains given below trace back to one sample, sequenced in a study of glioma-infiltrating T cells. The iRepertoire nested amplicon-rescue multiplex PCR amplified TCR alpha and beta CDR3s from RNA. Via MiXCR, TCRdb re-called the multiplex PCR reads, giving one row per CDR3 protein. The sample gives fewer than 90,000 distinct CDR3 sequences, about 25% of which show up once; 6.7% is in the top ten. Sample: glioma tissue, nonneoplastic brain tissue, or PBMCs (not recorded which). Receptor source: a human donor with low-grade glioma or glioblastoma, undergoing nonglioma brain surgery, or in good health (not recorded which).

The chain is built from TRBV12-3 or TRBV12-4 and TRBJ1-6, with D perhaps TRBD1 (5 bases). V was trimmed by 6 bases and J by 7 bases, leaving 13 bases between them. The CDR3 totals 14 residues. CDR3 nucleotides: TGTGCCAGCAGAACCGGGACGGGGAATTCACCCCTCCACTTT. Its protein product is CASRTGTGNSPLHF.

This clonotype has ten or more counts. CDR3 bases: TGCAGTGCTAGTCGGGGGGCAATCACAGATACGCAGTATTTT. Protein product: CSASRGAITDTQYF. This rearrangement joins TRBV20-1 to TRBJ2-3; D is perhaps TRBD2 (7 bases). The length of the CDR3 is 14 residues. V lost 3 bases, J lost 2 bases, and 12 bases lay in between. From germline, CDR1 is DFQATT and CDR2 SNEGSKA (reference sequence).

As to this clonotype: At one end, the junction sequence differs from germline, possibly due to a read error. This chain uses TRBV19 with TRBJ1-5; 7 positions agree with TRBD1. The CDR3 loop spans 16 amino acids. Germline-derived CDR1 and CDR2 are LNHDA and SQIVND (reference sequence). The CDR3 DNA is TGTGCCAGTAGTTTAAAACAGGGGAAGAGCAATCAGCCCAAGCATTTT. Its protein product is CASSLKQGKSNQPKHF. The full variable domain, in which reference TRBV19 and TRBJ1-5 provide the parts outside the CDR3, is DGGITQSPKYLFRKEGQNVTLSCEQNLNHDAMYWYRQDPGQGLRLIYYSQIVNDFQKGDIAEGYSVSREKKESFPLTVTSAQKNPTAFYLCASSLKQGKSNQPKHFGDGTRLSIL.

This clonotype has more than one count but fewer than ten. V usage is TRBV19 and J usage is TRBJ2-3, with D possibly TRBD1 on 6 matching bases. The CDR3 has 13 amino acids. The V end lost 5 bases, the J end lost 5 bases, and 11 bases lay between the germline ends. Germline CDR1 reads LNHDA; CDR2 reads SQIVND (reference sequence). The CDR3 nucleotides read TGTGCCAGTAGTCCCCAGGGGAGAGATACGCAGTATTTT. Its translation: CASSPQGRDTQYF.

In its sample, this clonotype was seen many times. This chain links TRBV3-1 with TRBJ2-7; D ambiguous. The CDR3 is made up of 13 amino acids. V gave up 7 bases and J gave up 6 bases, with 16 bases separating them. Per germline, CDR1 LGHDT and CDR2 YNNKEL (reference sequence). The CDR3 DNA reads TGTGCCAGCACACTCTCTCCCGGGCGCGAGCAGTACTTC. Translated: CASTLSPGREQYF.

V usage is TRBV20-1 and J usage is TRBJ2-3; 7 nucleotides match TRBD1. The CDR3 is 13 residues long. J gave up 2 bases and V 7 bases, and 6 bases lay outside the gene matches. Germline assignment: CDR1 DFQATT and CDR2 SNEGSKA (reference sequence). The CDR3, as DNA: TGCAGTGATGCGAGGGGGCTCACAGATACGCAGTATTTT. It translates to CSDARGLTDTQYF.

This clonotype was seen a few times. J is TRBJ2-5 and V is TRBV12-3 or TRBV12-4, with 12 bases aligning to TRBD2. The CDR3 runs to 18 residues. V shed 7 bases and J 2 bases; nucleotides not matched to a gene: 14. CDR3 sequence reads: CASTFLLAGGPGQETQYF. The CDR3 DNA reads TGTGCCAGCACCTTCCTTCTAGCGGGAGGGCCCGGGCAAGAGACCCAGTACTTC.

Many counts were recorded for this clonotype. V is TRBV2 and J is TRBJ2-1; 9 bases match TRBD1. CDR3 length equals 13 residues. V shed 7 bases and J 6 bases; nucleotides not matched to a gene: 4. CDR1 is SNHLY, CDR2 FYNNEI, per germline. CDR3 in amino acids: CASKRTGVNEQFF. CDR3 bases: TGTGCCAGCAAGAGGACAGGGGTCAATGAGCAGTTCTTC.

This clonotype was seen once. Because the CDR3 is missing its conserved closing phenylalanine or tryptophan, this is likely a read error. The DNA is omitted, as the CDR3 cannot be located on it reliably, and the CDR3 follows TCRdb's listing. This rearrangement joins TRBV20-1 to TRBJ2-1; the table's D call TRBD1 went unverified against the DNA. Germline-derived CDR1 and CDR2 are DFQATT and SNEGSKA (reference sequence). The CDR3 is made up of 14 amino acids, end residues included. The chain's CDR3 is CSAQTGTGYNEQLL.

The chain carries TRBV29-1 and TRBJ2-5; D is uncertain. Per the germline V gene, CDR1 is SQVTM and CDR2 is ANQGSEA. This CDR3 contains 15 residues. V was pared by 4 bases and J by 2 bases, with 17 bases between. The CDR3 reads CSVVPRQGTQETQYF. CDR3 sequence (DNA): TGCAGCGTTGTCCCGAGACAAGGCACGCAAGAGACCCAGTACTTC.

In this sample, this clonotype turned up many times. The J gene is TRBJ2-1, the V gene TRBV29-1; D remains ambiguous. This CDR3 has 14 amino acids. The V end was cut by 5 bases, the J end by 2 bases, with 13 bases between. Per the germline V gene, CDR1 is SQVTM and CDR2 is ANQGSEA. CDR3 nucleotides: TGCAGCGTTCACTCGGATAAAGCCTACAATGAGCAGTTCTTC. It translates to CSVHSDKAYNEQFF.

This clonotype occurred many times. The chain carries TRBV11-2 and TRBJ2-3; D is uncertain. CDR3 size: 12 residues. Per germline, CDR1 SGHAT and CDR2 FQNNGV. Trimming left V 8 bases short and J 3 bases short, with 9 bases between. CDR3 DNA: TGTGCCAGCTCGGTGGATACAGATACGCAGTATTTT. This sequence encodes CASSVDTDTQYF. Filled out from reference TRBV11-2 and TRBJ2-3, the complete variable domain reads EAGVAQSPRYKIIEKRQSVAFWCNPISGHATLYWYQQILGQGPKLLIQFQNNGVVDDSQLPKDRFSAERLKGVDSTLKIQPAKLEDSAVYLCASSVDTDTQYFGPGTRLTVL.

Remarks on this clonotype: A read error may be the cause here, since a much bigger clone is one base away. This chain joins TRBV18 and TRBJ1-5; D remains unclear. Germline CDR1 is KGHSH and CDR2 is LQKENI. The CDR3 runs to 15 residues. The CDR3 is CASSHESGSNQTQHF. For the CDR3, the DNA is TGTGCCAGCTCTCACGAGTCAGGTAGCAATCAGACCCAGCATTTT.

About this clonotype itself: At one boundary the junction diverges from the germline segment, which might be a read error. The chain joins TRBV6-9 to TRBJ2-1; 7 bases line up with TRBD2. The germline gives CDR1 MNHGY, CDR2 SVAAGI. This CDR3 is 16 amino acids long. CDR3 residues: CAGSSLTSVGYNEQFF. CDR3 DNA: TGTGCCGGCAGTTCCTTAACTAGCGTGGGGTACAATGAGCAGTTCTTC.

The V and J genes are TRBV30 and TRBJ2-1; 7 bases agree with TRBD1. Per germline, CDR1 GTSNPN and CDR2 SVGIG (reference sequence). The CDR3 runs 13 residues. The V and J ends lost 6 bases and 6 bases, in that order; junction bases with no gene match: 8. The CDR3, as DNA: TGTGCCTGTTCGACAGGGTGCCTCAATGAGCAGTTCTTC. Protein: CACSTGCLNEQFF.

A note on this clonotype: Possible read error: a much larger clone is one base away. V is TRBV18 and J is TRBJ1-1; D is undetermined. Trimming cost V 4 bases and J 10 bases, with 22 bases left between them. The CDR3 consists of 15 residues. Germline CDR1 reads KGHSH; CDR2 reads LQKENI. CDR3 residues: CASSHRADALGVAFF. Here the CDR3 DNA reads TGTGCCAGCTCACATCGGGCGGACGCCCTGGGCGTAGCTTTCTTT.

The chain employs TRBV29-1 and TRBJ2-7; a weak D match, TRBD1 (6 bases). The CDR3 runs to 13 residues. Germline CDR1 and CDR2: SQVTM and ANQGSEA. Trimming took 5 bases from V and 6 from J, leaving 17 bases between them. The CDR3 protein is CSVSDSSGPEQYF. The CDR3 DNA sequence: TGCAGCGTTTCGGACAGTAGTGGGCCCGAGCAGTACTTC.